What follows are 8 T cell receptor beta chains derived from one specimen sequenced in a study of early T cells in non-severe SARS-CoV-2 infection (dated by TCRdb to the early 2020s). To prepare the library, 5' RACE was applied. TCRdb names NextSeq 500 as the instrument used. The public reads were quality trimmed at Q25 with fastp and then assembled into clones with MiXCR by TCRdb, keeping productive beta chains. Records with the same CDR3 protein are collapsed into one entry carrying the most frequent genes and DNA. This sample gives some 73,000 distinct CDR3 sequences in total; approximately 12% of them show up just once. In total, the top ten clones hold about 3% of the sample. The sequencing input was whole blood. These receptors all come from an adult who was a healthcare worker with PCR-confirmed SARS-CoV-2 infection or an uninfected control (not recorded which).

In its sample, this clonotype was seen many times. The rearrangement uses TRBV2 and TRBJ1-5, with no clear D. CDR1 and CDR2 (germline): SNHLY, FYNNEI. The CDR3 loop spans 17 amino acids. Trimming removed 2 bases from V and 6 bases from J, with 20 bases in between. This CDR3 reads CASSEQAGSGRGQPQHF. DNA for the CDR3: TGTGCCAGCAGTGAACAGGCAGGATCGGGTCGCGGTCAGCCCCAGCATTTT.

The chain links TRBV28 to TRBJ2-1; the match to TRBD2 covers 10 bases. Germline V lookup: CDR1 MDHEN, CDR2 SYDVKM. The junction had 8 bases not matched to a gene; V was cut back by 7 bases and J by 8 bases. This CDR3 has 14 residues. The CDR3 region is CASIRLAGADEQFF. DNA for the CDR3: TGTGCCAGCATTAGGCTAGCGGGAGCCGATGAGCAGTTCTTC.

This clonotype came up a few times. The V call is TRBV30, the J call TRBJ2-3; TRBD2 matches 9 bases. The CDR3 runs 15 residues. The germline V gene encodes CDR1 GTSNPN and CDR2 SVGIG (reference sequence). J was trimmed by 0 bases and V by 1 base; bases with no gene match: 2. In DNA, the CDR3 is TGTGCCTGGAGTGGACTAGCGGAGAGCACAGATACGCAGTATTTT. Translating gives CAWSGLAESTDTQYF.

This clonotype was detected many times. The chain links TRBV7-2 to TRBJ1-1; D gene uncertain. The CDR3 runs 14 residues. The germline V gene has CDR1 SGHTA and CDR2 FQGNSA. Trimming stripped 4 bases from V and 1 base from J, with 10 bases between. The CDR3 is CASSSQPGNTEAFF. Here the CDR3 DNA reads TGTGCCAGCAGCTCGCAGCCGGGGAACACTGAAGCTTTCTTT.

Ten or more counts support this clonotype. The genes are TRBV7-8 and TRBJ1-5; 11 nucleotides match TRBD1. This CDR3 region has 15 residues. The germline gives CDR1 SGHVS, CDR2 FQNEAQ. V was pared by 7 bases and J by 4 bases, with 6 bases of the junction left unmatched. CDR3 in DNA: TGTGCCAGCAACCTCCGGGACAGGGGGAATCAGCCCCAGCATTTT. It codes for CASNLRDRGNQPQHF.

V gene TRBV20-1 combines with J gene TRBJ1-1; 8 bases are shared with TRBD1. The CDR3 totals 15 residues. V lost 5 bases to trimming and J lost 3 bases; unmatched junction nucleotides: 11. Germline loops: CDR1 DFQATT, CDR2 SNEGSKA (reference sequence). The CDR3 region has the DNA TGCAGTGCTCCCCCTTGGCAGGGGGCGGACACTGAAGCTTTCTTT. It yields the protein CSAPPWQGADTEAFF.

In its sample, this clonotype was seen a few times. This chain links TRBV7-3 with TRBJ2-3, with a possible D match to TRBD2 (5 bases). In germline, CDR1 is SGHTA, CDR2 FQGTGA. The CDR3 consists of 13 residues. The CDR3 here is CATSGENSDTQYF. As DNA, the CDR3 is TGTGCAACGAGCGGAGAGAATTCAGATACGCAGTATTTT. Supplemented by reference TRBV7-3 and TRBJ2-3, the full variable domain reads GAGVSQTPSNKVTEKGKYVELRCDPISGHTALYWYRQSLGQGPEFLIYFQGTGAADDSGLPNDRFFAVRPEGSVSTLKIQRTERGDSAVYLCATSGENSDTQYFGPGTRLTVL.

A single count supports this clonotype. One base away lies a much larger clone, so this may be a sequencing read error. The CDR3 loop is CASSLGDNNEQFF. CDR3 DNA: TGCGCCAGCAGCTTGGGAGATAACAATGAGCAGTTCTTC. This chain uses TRBV5-1 with TRBJ2-1; D remains ambiguous. The CDR3 is made up of 13 amino acids. Trimming removed 0 bases at V and 5 bases at J, with 6 bases between. Germline V gene data show CDR1 as SGHRS and CDR2 as YFSETQ.